One sample yielded the 32 T cell receptor beta chains listed below, sequenced in a study of CD8+ T cells in alopecia areata. Specified treatment: oral pan-JAK inhibitor, 5-10 mg twice daily. RNA, once extracted, was reverse transcribed into cDNA for use as the sequencing template. Assay used: immunoSEQ multiplex PCR; TCRdb lists only in-frame clones, some missing. The table lists around 210,000 clones, about 64% of them singletons. This sample comprised CD4+ T cells sorted from blood, obtained at week 4, from a patient treated with tofacitinib. The receptors were sampled from a human donor with alopecia areata.

This chain connects TRBV9 to TRBJ1-1, with D tentatively TRBD1 (5 bases). Germline CDR1 and CDR2: SGDLS and YYNGEE. V was cut by 0 bases and J by 5 bases, with 14 bases left in between. The CDR3 covers 15 residues. The CDR3 here is CASSVGTPRGTEAFF. The CDR3 bases are TGTGCCAGCAGCGTAGGTACTCCCCGGGGGACTGAAGCTTTCTTT.

The J gene is TRBJ1-5, the V gene TRBV30; D ambiguous. Trimming stripped 5 bases from V and 2 bases from J, with 13 bases between. In germline, CDR1 is GTSNPN, CDR2 SVGIG (reference sequence). CDR3 size: 14 residues. The CDR3 region is CAWAPGFGNQPQHF. The CDR3 DNA follows: TGTGCCTGGGCGCCGGGATTTGGCAATCAGCCCCAGCATTTT.

The chain carries TRBV29-1 and TRBJ2-5, with 10 positions matching TRBD1. The V segment lost 6 bases and the J segment 5 bases; nucleotides outside the gene matches: 3. The CDR3 is 12 residues long. Germline V gene sequence: CDR1 SQVTM, CDR2 ANQGSEA. The CDR3 nucleotides are TGCAGCGTCTTGACAGGGGGCGAGACCCAGTACTTC. Translating it yields CSVLTGGETQYF. The full variable domain, with the rest looked up from reference TRBV29-1 and TRBJ2-5, is SAVISQKPSRDICQRGTSLTIQCQVDSQVTMMFWYRQQPGQSLTLIATANQGSEATYESGFVIDKFPISRPNLTFSTLTVSNMSPEDSSIYLCSVLTGGETQYFGPGTRLLVL.

This clone was seen a single time. The chain employs TRBV29-1 and TRBJ2-5; the match to TRBD2 covers 7 bases. Per germline, CDR1 SQVTM and CDR2 ANQGSEA. CDR3 length equals 14 residues. CDR3 in DNA: TGCACATTTAGAGGAGCGGGGAACCAAGAGACCCAGTACTTC. Translating it yields CTFRGAGNQETQYF.

The DNA for the CDR3 is TGTGCCAGCAGCGTTGCTGGCGGGTCAACCTACGAGCAGTACTTC. Its protein product is CASSVAGGSTYEQYF. This rearrangement joins TRBV9 to TRBJ2-7; D is perhaps TRBD2 (5 bases). Looked up from germline, CDR1 is SGDLS and CDR2 is YYNGEE. Trimming took 2 bases from V and 2 from J, leaving 14 bases between them. This CDR3 is built from 15 residues.

The chain uses TRBV4-3 and TRBJ1-1; the match to TRBD1 covers 10 bases. Germline-derived CDR1 and CDR2 are LGHNA and YSLEER. CDR3 length: 13 residues. Trimming at V came to 4 bases and at J to 11 bases, leaving 7 bases not matched to a gene. CDR3 amino acids: CASSPRRGQGAFF. CDR3 sequence (DNA): TGCGCCAGCAGCCCCCGACGGGGACAGGGGGCTTTCTTT.

The genes are TRBV4-3 and TRBJ2-1; 10 nucleotides align to TRBD1. Germline assignment: CDR1 LGHNA and CDR2 YSLEER. The CDR3 runs 16 residues. V dropped 0 bases and J dropped 7; count of bases not matched to a gene: 6. CDR3 sequence (DNA): TGCGCCAGCAGCCAAGAAGACAGGGGGCGTACGAATGAGCAGTTCTTC. Translated, it gives CASSQEDRGRTNEQFF.

This chain uses TRBV5-6 with TRBJ1-2, with TRBD1 as a possible D gene (5 bases). CDR3 length: 13 amino acids. The germline CDR1 and CDR2 sequences are SGHDT and YYEEEE. Trimming took 4 bases from V and 4 from J, leaving 11 bases between them. The CDR3 DNA is TGTGCCAGCAGCCGGGGGGGAGCCTATGGCTACACCTTC. It specifies CASSRGGAYGYTF.

The V call is TRBV29-1, the J call TRBJ2-1; no reliable D call. The CDR3 length is 13 residues. Germline assignment: CDR1 SQVTM and CDR2 ANQGSEA. Trimming removed 4 bases at V and 8 bases at J, with 15 bases between. CDR3 protein: CSVVGWVKDEQFF. In nucleotides, the CDR3 is TGCAGCGTTGTTGGGTGGGTTAAGGATGAGCAGTTCTTC.

V is TRBV9 and J is TRBJ2-5; weak D call: TRBD2 (6 bases). V gave up 0 bases and J gave up 1 base, with 10 bases separating them. From germline, CDR1 is SGDLS and CDR2 YYNGEE. The CDR3 runs 15 residues. CDR3 residues: CASSVGGALQETQYF. In DNA, the CDR3 is TGTGCCAGCAGCGTAGGCGGGGCACTCCAAGAGACCCAGTACTTC.

This clone occurred a few times. The chain uses TRBV5-6 and TRBJ2-5, with D possibly being TRBD1 (6 bases). Trimming stripped 1 base from V and 5 bases from J, with 9 bases between. This CDR3 spans 13 amino acids. Germline V lookup: CDR1 SGHDT, CDR2 YYEEEE. The CDR3 DNA reads as TGTGCCAGCAGCTTGCATCAGGGGGAGACCCAGTACTTC. This encodes CASSLHQGETQYF.

This rearrangement joins TRBV11-2 to TRBJ2-7, with a possible D match to TRBD1 (6 bases). V was clipped by 4 bases and J by 3 bases, with 13 bases between them. Germline V lookup: CDR1 SGHAT, CDR2 FQNNGV. CDR3 length equals 14 residues. In nucleotides, the CDR3 is TGTGCCAGCAGCTCCTTGGGGGCAGTCTACGAGCAGTACTTC. It codes for CASSSLGAVYEQYF.

The chain uses TRBV7-2 and TRBJ2-7, with D perhaps matching TRBD1 or TRBD2 (5 bases each). The CDR3 has 11 residues. The germline gives CDR1 SGHTA, CDR2 FQGNSA. In nucleotides, the CDR3 is TGTGCCAGCAGCTTTCCGGGACCCCTTTCTGTC. Its protein product is CASSFPGPLSV.

The chain has TRBV30 and TRBJ1-1, with D perhaps matching TRBD1 (5 bases). Germline V gives CDR1 GTSNPN, CDR2 SVGIG (reference sequence). Deletions cut 4 bases from V and 7 bases from J, with 10 bases between. The CDR3 spans 11 residues. The CDR3 DNA reads as TGTGCCTGGACTCGGGGGGTTGAAGCTTTCTTT. Translation gives CAWTRGVEAFF.

The table lists this clone with a count of one. This sequence joins TRBV29-1 and TRBJ1-4, with D tentatively TRBD1 (6 bases). CDR1 and CDR2 (germline): SQVTM, ANQGSEA. The CDR3 sequence is 13 residues long. The V and J ends lost 4 bases and 3 bases respectively, with 9 bases between them. The CDR3 sequence is CSVGGQSNEKLFF. The CDR3 DNA follows: TGCAGCGTTGGTGGACAGTCTAATGAAAAACTGTTTTTT.

The chain recombines TRBV5-6 with TRBJ1-2, with 11 nucleotides matching TRBD1. The CDR3 extends over 15 amino acids. V lost 2 bases and J lost 3; bases outside the gene matches: 3. Germline CDR1 and CDR2: SGHDT and YYEEEE. The CDR3 DNA reads as TGTGCCAGCAGCTTCGGACAGGGGGCATACTATGGCTACACCTTC. Translated, it gives CASSFGQGAYYGYTF.

This rearrangement joins TRBV4-1 to TRBJ2-4; D is possibly TRBD1 or TRBD2 (5 bases each). The CDR3 is made up of 17 amino acids. Per the germline V gene, CDR1 is MGHRA and CDR2 is YSYEKL. Trimming stripped 0 bases from V and 7 bases from J, with 19 bases between. The CDR3 sequence: CASSQDVGTENPNIQYF. The CDR3 DNA reads as TGCGCCAGCAGCCAAGATGTAGGGACGGAAAATCCGAACATTCAGTACTTC.

This sequence joins TRBV29-1 and TRBJ1-6; 9 bases align to TRBD1. V lost 4 bases, J lost 9 bases, and 7 bases stayed unmatched. The CDR3 loop spans 14 amino acids. From germline, CDR1 is SQVTM and CDR2 ANQGSEA. DNA for the CDR3: TGCAGCGTTGGACAGGGGGGTTCGGGTTCACCCCTCCACTTT. Translation: CSVGQGGSGSPLHF.

Concerning this clone itself: Other DNA sequences in the same sample also yield this CDR3. The V and J genes are TRBV5-6 and TRBJ2-6, with D perhaps matching TRBD2 (5 bases). Per germline, CDR1 SGHDT and CDR2 YYEEEE. CDR3 length equals 15 residues. Trimming stripped 1 base from V and 4 bases from J, with 9 bases between. The CDR3 is CASSLRGSGANVLTF. The CDR3, as DNA: TGTGCCAGCAGCTTGAGAGGGTCCGGGGCCAACGTCCTGACTTTC. The full variable domain, in which reference TRBV5-6 and TRBJ2-6 provide the parts outside the CDR3, is DAGVTQSPTHLIKTRGQQVTLRCSPKSGHDTVSWYQQALGQGPQFIFQYYEEEERQRGNFPDRFSGHQFPNYSSELNVNALLLGDSALYLCASSLRGSGANVLTFGAGSRLTVL.

The V call is TRBV5-8, the J call TRBJ2-1; 8 bases fit TRBD1. Germline-derived CDR1 and CDR2 are SGHTS and YDEGEE. The CDR3 spans 15 residues. J was trimmed by 9 bases and V by 2 bases; bases with no gene match: 10. The CDR3: CASSLVRGLVGEQFF. CDR3 nucleotides: TGTGCCAGCAGCTTAGTCAGGGGGCTCGTTGGTGAGCAGTTCTTC.

The chain employs TRBV7-9 and TRBJ2-7; 9 bases align to TRBD2. CDR3 length: 13 amino acids. The ends lost 7 bases at V and 4 bases at J; junction bases unmatched: 5. CDR1 and CDR2 (germline): SEHNR, FQNEAQ (reference sequence). The CDR3 DNA reads TGTGCCAGCATAGCTAGCGGGGAGTACGAGCAGTACTTC. The encoded protein is CASIASGEYEQYF. The whole variable domain, filled in from reference TRBV7-9 and TRBJ2-7, reads DTGVSQNPRHKITKRGQNVTFRCDPISEHNRLYWYRQTLGQGPEFLTYFQNEAQLEKSRLLSDRFSAERPKGSFSTLEIQRTEQGDSAMYLCASIASGEYEQYFGPGTRLTVT.

J is TRBJ2-5 and V is TRBV9; D is undetermined. Per germline, CDR1 SGDLS and CDR2 YYNGEE. This CDR3 is 14 amino acids long. Trimming cost V 4 bases and J 2 bases, with 12 bases left between them. The CDR3 region has the DNA TGTGCCAGCAGCCCCCGATTCTATCAAGAGACCCAGTACTTC. This gives the protein CASSPRFYQETQYF.

V gene TRBV27 combines with J gene TRBJ2-6; 9 bases line up with TRBD1. Germline CDR1 reads MNHEY; CDR2 reads SMNVEV (reference sequence). The CDR3 sequence is 17 residues long. With 3 bases clipped from V and 2 bases from J, the junction kept 5 bases outside the gene matches. In DNA, the CDR3 is TGTGCCAGCAGTTTGGGGGACAGGGTAGCTGGGGCCAACGTCCTGACTTTC. Amino acid sequence: CASSLGDRVAGANVLTF.

This clone was counted once. The rearrangement links TRBV18 to TRBJ2-7; 10 bases are shared with TRBD1. This CDR3 contains 15 residues. Germline trimming cut 4 bases from V and 3 bases from J; bases unmatched to any gene: 6. CDR1 and CDR2 (germline): KGHSH, LQKENI. DNA of the CDR3: TGTGCCAGCTCACTAGGGACAGGGGACGTCTACGAGCAGTACTTC. This translates into CASSLGTGDVYEQYF.

This clone has a single count. The chain links TRBV30 to TRBJ1-1; maybe TRBD1 (6 bases). This CDR3 comprises 12 residues. V was shortened by 5 bases and J by 11 bases, with 18 bases between the two germline ends. Germline lookup yields CDR1 GTSNPN and CDR2 SVGIG (reference sequence). CDR3 nucleotide sequence: TGTGCCTGGCCAGTTGGAGGGGGATTGGCTTTCTTT. Its translation: CAWPVGGGLAFF.

The genes are TRBV4-1 and TRBJ2-3, with TRBD2 identical over 9 bases. The V and J ends lost 0 bases and 7 bases, in that order; junction bases with no gene match: 8. The CDR3 has 16 amino acids. Germline CDR1 reads MGHRA; CDR2 reads YSYEKL. CDR3 nucleotide sequence: TGCGCCAGCAGCCAAGAGGCGACTAGCGGAGGGTATACGCAGTATTTT. Residues: CASSQEATSGGYTQYF.

This chain joins TRBV7-2 and TRBJ2-7, with 15 bases fitting TRBD2. The CDR3 has 16 residues. The junction had 10 bases not matched to a gene; V was cut back by 7 bases and J by 6 bases. Germline V gene lookup returns CDR1 SGHTA and CDR2 FQGNSA. The CDR3 sequence is CASTLDGLAGGIEQYF. The CDR3 nucleotides are TGTGCCAGCACCCTAGACGGACTAGCGGGGGGGATCGAGCAGTACTTC.

The chain employs TRBV11-2 and TRBJ2-6; 7 nucleotides agree with TRBD1. CDR1 is SGHAT and CDR2 is FQNNGV in the germline V gene. The V and J ends lost 1 base and 3 bases, in that order; junction bases with no gene match: 6. This CDR3 region has 17 residues. The CDR3 nucleotides are TGTGCCAGCAGCTTAGCCCTGACAGGGAATGGGGCCAACGTCCTGACTTTC. Translation gives CASSLALTGNGANVLTF.

This clone occurred once. The chain recombines TRBV10-3 with TRBJ2-3; the D gene is possibly TRBD2 (5 bases). The CDR3 loop spans 13 amino acids. V lost 6 bases to trimming and J lost 5 bases, with 12 bases between them. CDR1 and CDR2 (germline): ENHRY, SYGVKD. The CDR3 DNA follows: TGTGCCATCAGGGATCTAGCTGTAGATACGCAGTATTTT. It yields the protein CAIRDLAVDTQYF.

V and J are TRBV4-3 and TRBJ1-1, with 8 nucleotides matching TRBD1. CDR1 and CDR2 from the germline V gene are LGHNA and YSLEER. Trimming took 1 base from V and 1 from J; bases not matched to a gene: 2. This CDR3 is built from 15 residues. CDR3 protein: CASSQAGTGNTEAFF. In DNA form, the CDR3 reads TGCGCCAGCAGCCAAGCCGGGACAGGGAACACTGAAGCTTTCTTT.

This clone has only a few counts. The chain recombines TRBV11-2 with TRBJ2-5; 8 bases map to TRBD2. The CDR3 consists of 13 residues. V was pared by 3 bases and J by 5 bases, with 2 bases of the junction left unmatched. The germline V gene encodes CDR1 SGHAT and CDR2 FQNNGV. The CDR3 spells CASSFGGAETQYF. Here the CDR3 DNA reads TGTGCCAGCAGCTTCGGGGGGGCCGAGACCCAGTACTTC. The full variable domain, in which reference TRBV11-2 and TRBJ2-5 provide the parts outside the CDR3, is EAGVAQSPRYKIIEKRQSVAFWCNPISGHATLYWYQQILGQGPKLLIQFQNNGVVDDSQLPKDRFSAERLKGVDSTLKIQPAKLEDSAVYLCASSFGGAETQYFGPGTRLLVL.

The CDR3, as DNA: TGTGCCTGGAGTCCAGGGCGTAGCACAGATACGCAGTATTTT. This codes for CAWSPGRSTDTQYF. The chain joins TRBV30 to TRBJ2-3; possibly TRBD1 for D (5 bases). The V and J ends lost 2 bases and 0 bases respectively, with 9 bases between them. Germline V CDR1 and CDR2: GTSNPN, SVGIG (reference sequence). The CDR3 has 14 amino acids.